This T cell receptor beta chain was observed in a study of CD8 T cells in ankylosing spondylitis. This clonotype was found many times. No antigen is known for it. Study-wide findings and caveats: Several highly homologous variants made up a TCR beta motif that seemed to typify ankylosing spondylitis blood. Matched synovial fluid from ankylosing spondylitis patients was reported to be enriched for disease-linked clones.

The V end lost 4 bases, the J end lost 6 bases, and 14 bases lay between the germline ends. Germline V gene sequence: CDR1 SGHRS, CDR2 YFSETQ. The CDR3 totals 14 residues. Quantitative barcoded 5'-RACE was used to prepare TCR beta libraries. TCRdb re-called the 5' RACE reads with MiXCR, one entry per CDR3 protein. The sample shows about 840,000 distinct CDR3 sequences, approximately 10% of them seen only once. V usage is TRBV5-1 and J usage is TRBJ2-1; TRBD2 might be the D (5 bases). The receptor comes from a male donor with ankylosing spondylitis. Sample: blood, either unsorted or a sorted T cell fraction (not recorded which). The CDR3 region is CASSRPEDGNEQFF. In DNA form, the CDR3 reads TGCGCCAGCAGCCGCCCGGAGGATGGCAATGAGCAGTTCTTC.